This T cell receptor beta chain derives from a study of radiation and T cells in renal cell carcinoma. Study-wide points: Baseline intratumoral clonotype presence is unknown without pretreatment biopsies.

The CDR3 covers 14 residues. In germline, CDR1 is MNHEY, CDR2 SVGAGI. The V and J ends lost 6 bases and 11 bases, in that order; junction bases with no gene match: 6. Regarding this clone: Its antigen is unknown.

The data were produced by immunoSEQ multiplex PCR, yet TCRdb's version contains in-frame clones alone and is incomplete. The sample lists some 140,000 clones; about 88% were seen once. Regarding time point: baseline pretreatment blood. Treatment meaning: 15 Gy SBRT to primary tumor, nephrectomy 4 weeks later. Serial blood draws occurred at baseline and 2 and 4 weeks post-SBRT. This renal cell carcinoma was of the clear cell type. The V gene is TRBV6-5, the J gene TRBJ1-6; TRBD1 matches at 11 bases. This TCR derives from a woman aged 45 to 65 with renal cell carcinoma. This specimen was blood, taken from a patient whose treatment included radiotherapy and nephrectomy. This chain's CDR3 is CASRQGTGGAPLHF. CDR3 in DNA: TGTGCCAGCAGACAAGGGACAGGGGGGGCACCCCTCCACTTT.